The 11 T cell receptor beta chains presented below share a single source sample, sequenced in a study of blood T cell repertoires in COVID-19. The repertoire was sequenced with immunoSEQ multiplex PCR; TCRdb's copy has only in-frame clones and lacks some. The sample holds 200,000 to 250,000 clones, roughly 88% seen once. Sequencing used PBMCs or T cells enriched from blood (not recorded which). The source is a woman aged 40 to 50 with acute COVID-19.

This chain connects TRBV2 to TRBJ1-2, with a weak D call TRBD1 (5 bases). The CDR3 is 12 amino acids. Deletions cut 9 bases from V and 7 bases from J, with 15 bases between. Germline CDR1 reads SNHLY; CDR2 reads FYNNEI. The chain's CDR3 is CARGEGAIGYTF. In DNA, the CDR3 is TGTGCCAGAGGTGAAGGGGCCATTGGCTACACCTTC.

V is TRBV7-2 and J is TRBJ2-7; D gene ambiguous. This CDR3 has 13 residues. Germline CDR1 is SGHTA and CDR2 is FQGNSA. V was clipped by 5 bases and J by 6 bases, with 14 bases between them. Here the CDR3 DNA reads TGTGCCAGCAGCGCATCCCACCTCGGCGAGCAGTACTTC. Protein sequence: CASSASHLGEQYF.

This clone was recorded only once. The gene calls are TRBV7-9 and TRBJ1-1; D is perhaps TRBD1 (5 bases). This CDR3 comprises 15 residues. V was clipped by 4 bases and J by 4 bases, with 16 bases between them. Germline loops: CDR1 SEHNR, CDR2 FQNEAQ (reference sequence). The CDR3 DNA sequence: TGTGCCAGCAGCTACCTACCCGGGGGTGGCACTGAAGCTTTCTTT. It specifies CASSYLPGGGTEAFF. The full variable domain, in which reference TRBV7-9 and TRBJ1-1 provide the parts outside the CDR3, is DTGVSQNPRHKITKRGQNVTFRCDPISEHNRLYWYRQTLGQGPEFLTYFQNEAQLEKSRLLSDRFSAERPKGSFSTLEIQRTEQGDSAMYLCASSYLPGGGTEAFFGQGTRLTVV.

The rearrangement uses TRBV4-3 and TRBJ1-1; 7 positions match TRBD1. The CDR3 length is 15 residues. From germline, CDR1 is LGHNA and CDR2 YSLEER. The trim removed 4 bases at V and 1 base at J, leaving 6 bases unmatched. CDR3 DNA: TGCGCCAGCAGCCCTACAGGGGTCTCGAACACTGAAGCTTTCTTT. Its translation is CASSPTGVSNTEAFF.

This chain uses TRBV27 with TRBJ1-1; possibly TRBD1 for D (6 bases). V shed 5 bases and J shed 0 bases, with 10 bases lying between them. The length of the CDR3 is 14 residues. CDR1 and CDR2 from the germline V gene are MNHEY and SMNVEV (reference sequence). This CDR3 is CASSRGQLNTEAFF. The CDR3 DNA reads TGTGCCAGCAGTAGAGGACAGCTGAACACTGAAGCTTTCTTT.

The chain links TRBV27 to TRBJ1-2, with 7 bases aligning to TRBD1. CDR3 length equals 13 residues. Per the germline V gene, CDR1 is MNHEY and CDR2 is SMNVEV (reference sequence). The trim removed 7 bases at V and 4 bases at J, leaving 6 bases unmatched. This CDR3 is CASMGQSSYGYTF. The CDR3 DNA reads as TGTGCCAGCATGGGACAGAGCAGCTATGGCTACACCTTC.

The rearrangement joins TRBV2 to TRBJ2-5; TRBD2 agrees at 8 bases. Looked up from germline, CDR1 is SNHLY and CDR2 is FYNNEI. The CDR3 runs to 15 residues. With V trimmed by 6 bases and J by 5 bases, 11 bases remained unmatched. CDR3 residues: CASRESGTRQETQYF. The CDR3 DNA is TGTGCCAGCAGAGAATCCGGGACTAGGCAGGAGACCCAGTACTTC.

CDR3: CASKAGWNTEAFF. As DNA, the CDR3 is TGTGCCTCTAAAGCGGGGTGGAACACTGAAGCTTTCTTT. V gene TRBV2 combines with J gene TRBJ1-1; the D is unclear. Germline V gene lookup returns CDR1 SNHLY and CDR2 FYNNEI. The CDR3 is 13 residues long. Trimming took off 11 bases at V and 1 base at J, with 14 bases between the two ends.

The chain uses TRBV6-1 and TRBJ2-1; 16 nucleotides agree with TRBD2. This CDR3 has 20 amino acids. V dropped 3 bases and J dropped 8; count of bases not matched to a gene: 16. CDR1 and CDR2 (germline): MNHNS, SASEGT. This chain's CDR3 is CASSEPPGLAGGHVRYEQFF. CDR3 DNA: TGTGCCAGCAGTGAGCCTCCGGGACTAGCGGGGGGGCACGTTAGGTATGAGCAGTTCTTC.

This chain joins TRBV3-1 (or the pseudogene TRBV3-2) and TRBJ1-1; D may be TRBD1 (5 bases). The germline gives CDR1 LGHDT, CDR2 YNNKEL (reference sequence). The CDR3 spans 14 residues. V was trimmed by 1 base and J by 6 bases, leaving 12 bases between them. CDR3 nucleotide sequence: TGTGCCAGCAGCCAAGGCCGGGGGACCCCTGAAGCTTTCTTT. Protein sequence: CASSQGRGTPEAFF.

The chain joins TRBV29-1 to TRBJ1-1; D is uncertain. Germline lookup yields CDR1 SQVTM and CDR2 ANQGSEA. This CDR3 has 13 residues. The germline V and J ends were trimmed by 3 bases and 1 base, with 9 bases remaining between them. CDR3 nucleotides: TGCAGCGTTGACTTCGGGGAGAACACTGAAGCTTTCTTT. Amino acid sequence: CSVDFGENTEAFF.